Listed below are T cell receptor beta chains from one sample, sequenced in a study of STAT5B mutations in CD4+ large granular lymphocyte leukemia. Sequenced by immunoSEQ multiplex PCR; TCRdb stores in-frame clones only, minus some. The sample has 23,000 or so clones, roughly 69% seen once; the top ten hold around a tenth. Specimen: CD4+ T cells from blood buffy coats. The receptors come from a human donor in good health. The CDR3 runs from the conserved cysteine through the conserved F or W. D genes are given only for firm matches. Part of the rows lack a size; the others show once, few, many or a class for expanded clones.

abundance,v_gene,j_gene,d_gene,CDR3aa,CDR3nt
-,TRBV29-1,TRBJ2-7,-,CSVLMGSYEQYF,TGCAGCGTTTTGATGGGTTCCTACGAGCAGTACTTC
-,TRBV2,TRBJ1-5,-,CASRGGSSQPQHF,TGTGCCAGCAGGGGGGGTTCCAGTCAGCCCCAGCATTTT
-,TRBV7-2,TRBJ2-7,TRBD1,CASSLGQGSHEQYF,TGTGCCAGCAGCTTAGGACAGGGATCCCACGAGCAGTACTTC
-,TRBV7-2,TRBJ2-3,-,CASSLHPVDTQYF,TGTGCCAGCAGCTTACACCCAGTAGATACGCAGTATTTT
-,TRBV6-4,TRBJ1-6,-,CASSPRGNSPLHF,TGTGCCAGCAGTCCCAGGGGCAATTCACCCCTCCACTTT
-,TRBV28,TRBJ2-3,-,CASSSTYRRYF,TGTGCCAGCAGTTCTACCTATCGGAGGTATTTT
-,TRBV11-2,TRBJ1-3,-,CASSLATGHRNTIYF,TGTGCCAGCAGCTTAGCTACAGGACACCGAAACACCATATATTTT
-,TRBV27,TRBJ1-2,-,CASSFSPGGVDYGYTF,TGTGCCAGCAGTTTTAGTCCGGGGGGCGTCGACTATGGCTACACCTTC
-,TRBV28,TRBJ2-4,-,CASRRVKPKNIQYF,TGTGCCAGTAGGAGGGTAAAACCCAAAAACATTCAGTACTTC
once,TRBV19,TRBJ1-1,TRBD1,CASSPGQGYTEAFF,TGTGCCAGTAGTCCAGGACAGGGGTACACTGAAGCTTTCTTT
-,TRBV13,TRBJ1-4,TRBD1,CASSLVGQGDNEKLFF,TGTGCCAGCAGCTTAGTGGGACAGGGAGATAACGAAAAACTGTTTTTT
-,TRBV4-3,TRBJ2-2,-,CASSQGAGNTGELFF,TGCGCCAGCAGCCAAGGAGCGGGGAACACCGGGGAGCTGTTTTTT
-,TRBV7-8,TRBJ1-2,-,CASSLTEIGGYTF,TGTGCCAGCAGCCTGACAGAGATTGGTGGCTACACCTTC
-,TRBV7-8,TRBJ2-7,-,CASSFQSRLNYEQYF,TGTGCCAGCAGCTTTCAATCCCGACTGAACTACGAGCAGTACTTC
-,TRBV18,TRBJ1-1,-,CASSRTLPNTEAFF,TGTGCCAGCTCTCGGACACTTCCGAACACTGAAGCTTTCTTT
-,TRBV15,TRBJ1-3,-,CATSRGTSGRRNTIYF,TGTGCCACCAGCAGAGGGACCTCGGGACGAAGAAACACCATATATTTT
-,TRBV30,TRBJ1-5,-,CAWSGTAWRQPQHF,TGTGCCTGGAGTGGGACAGCCTGGCGTCAGCCCCAGCATTTT
-,TRBV9,TRBJ1-6,-,CASSVGPTQDSPLHF,TGTGCCAGCAGCGTAGGCCCGACACAGGATTCACCCCTCCACTTT
-,TRBV5-1,TRBJ1-4,-,CASSLAMGGLREKLFF,TGCGCCAGCAGCTTGGCCATGGGGGGGCTGCGAGAAAAACTGTTTTTT
-,TRBV4-1,TRBJ1-5,-,CASSQGYWGSNQPQHF,TGCGCCAGCAGCCAAGGATACTGGGGTAGCAATCAGCCCCAGCATTTT
-,TRBV2,TRBJ2-5,TRBD2,CASSGLRGAVETQYF,TGTGCCAGCAGTGGTCTGCGGGGGGCGGTGGAGACCCAGTACTTC
few,TRBV7-9,TRBJ1-4,TRBD1,CASRQGSNEKLFF,TGTGCCAGTAGACAGGGGTCAAATGAAAAACTGTTTTTT
-,TRBV7-9,TRBJ2-3,-,CASSATGSTDTQYF,TGTGCCAGCAGCGCTACGGGATCCACAGATACGCAGTATTTT
few,TRBV14,TRBJ2-3,TRBD1,CASSQVDRGDPDTQYF,TGTGCCAGCAGCCAAGTGGACAGGGGGGACCCAGATACGCAGTATTTT
-,TRBV4-1,TRBJ2-3,TRBD2,CASSQTSSGSGADTQYF,TGCGCCAGCAGCCAGACATCTAGCGGGAGCGGGGCAGATACGCAGTATTTT
few,TRBV2,TRBJ1-1,-,CASTFEDRRPMNTEAFF,TGTGCCAGCACCTTCGAAGACAGGCGCCCTATGAACACTGAAGCTTTCTTT
-,TRBV5-4,TRBJ2-7,-,CASSGAQRSSYEQYF,TGTGCCAGCAGCGGTGCCCAGCGGTCTTCCTACGAGCAGTACTTC
-,TRBV29-1,TRBJ1-2,TRBD1,CSGGQGTSFGYTF,TGCAGCGGGGGACAGGGGACGTCGTTCGGCTACACCTTC
-,TRBV6-6,TRBJ1-5,-,CASNYQGKSNQPQHF,TGTGCCAGCAACTACCAGGGAAAGAGCAATCAGCCCCAGCATTTT
few,TRBV7-6,TRBJ2-1,TRBD2,CASSPQWEGEQFF,TGTGCCAGCAGCCCACAGTGGGAGGGTGAGCAGTTCTTC
-,TRBV9,TRBJ2-1,-,CASSLTSDGVSEQFF,TGTGCCAGCAGTCTGACCTCCGACGGGGTTAGTGAGCAGTTCTTC
-,TRBV5-6,TRBJ2-7,TRBD1,CASSLGPGQRHEQYF,TGTGCCAGCAGCTTGGGACCGGGACAGAGACACGAGCAGTACTTC
-,TRBV30,TRBJ1-6,-,CAWSVGRNNSPLHF,TGTGCCTGGAGTGTAGGCCGGAACAATTCACCCCTCCACTTT
-,TRBV28,TRBJ2-5,-,CASSLYSPGETQYF,TGTGCCAGCAGTTTATACTCACCAGGAGAGACCCAGTACTTC
-,TRBV7-2,TRBJ2-3,-,CASSSRPTDTQYF,TGTGCCAGCAGCTCGAGACCGACAGATACGCAGTATTTT
-,TRBV28,TRBJ1-5,-,CASSLFSGFDQPQHF,TGTGCCAGCAGTTTATTCTCGGGGTTCGATCAGCCCCAGCATTTT
-,TRBV11-3,TRBJ2-5,TRBD2,CASSLGLAGPGETQYF,TGTGCCAGCAGCTTAGGACTAGCGGGGCCAGGGGAGACCCAGTACTTC
-,TRBV19,TRBJ2-7,-,CASAKQGLSYEQYF,TGTGCCAGCGCTAAACAGGGTTTGTCCTACGAGCAGTACTTC
-,TRBV5-5,TRBJ2-5,TRBD2,CASSSSGVRETQYF,TGTGCCAGCAGCTCCAGCGGGGTTAGGGAGACCCAGTACTTC
-,TRBV29-1,TRBJ2-5,TRBD1,CSVADRARETQYF,TGCAGCGTTGCCGACAGGGCCAGGGAGACCCAGTACTTC
-,TRBV5-1,TRBJ2-2,TRBD2,CASARGGTSASTGELFF,TGCGCCAGCGCCAGAGGGGGGACTAGCGCCTCGACCGGGGAGCTGTTTTTT
-,TRBV11-2,TRBJ2-1,TRBD2,CASSSSGGALSYNEQFF,TGTGCCAGCAGCTCTAGCGGGGGGGCCCTCTCCTACAATGAGCAGTTCTTC